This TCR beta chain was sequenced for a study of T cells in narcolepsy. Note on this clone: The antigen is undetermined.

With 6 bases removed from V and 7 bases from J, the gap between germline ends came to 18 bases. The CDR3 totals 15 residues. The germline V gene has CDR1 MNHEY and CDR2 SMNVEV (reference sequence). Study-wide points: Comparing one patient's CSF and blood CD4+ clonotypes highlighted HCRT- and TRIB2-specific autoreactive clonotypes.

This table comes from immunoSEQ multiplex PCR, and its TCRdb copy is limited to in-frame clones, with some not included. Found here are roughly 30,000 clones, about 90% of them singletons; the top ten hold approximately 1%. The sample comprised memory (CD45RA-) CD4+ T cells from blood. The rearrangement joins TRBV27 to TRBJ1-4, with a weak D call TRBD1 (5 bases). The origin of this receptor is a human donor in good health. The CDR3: CASSHAPGVGEKLFF. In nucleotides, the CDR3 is TGTGCCAGCAGCCACGCCCCGGGGGTTGGTGAAAAACTGTTTTTT.